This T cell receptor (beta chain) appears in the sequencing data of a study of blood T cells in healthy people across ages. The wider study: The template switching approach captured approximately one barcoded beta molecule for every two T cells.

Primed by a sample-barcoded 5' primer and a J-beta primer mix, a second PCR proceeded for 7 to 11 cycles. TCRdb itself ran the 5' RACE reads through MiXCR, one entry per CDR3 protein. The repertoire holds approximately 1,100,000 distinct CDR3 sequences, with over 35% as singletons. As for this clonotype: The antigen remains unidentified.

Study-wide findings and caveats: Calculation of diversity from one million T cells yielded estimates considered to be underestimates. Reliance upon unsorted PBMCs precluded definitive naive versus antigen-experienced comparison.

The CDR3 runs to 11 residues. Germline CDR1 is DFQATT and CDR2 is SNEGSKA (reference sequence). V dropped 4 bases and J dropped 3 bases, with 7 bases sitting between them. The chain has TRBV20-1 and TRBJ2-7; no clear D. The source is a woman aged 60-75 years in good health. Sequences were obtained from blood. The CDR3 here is CSAKGYYEQYF. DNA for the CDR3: TGCAGTGCTAAGGGCTACTACGAGCAGTACTTC.